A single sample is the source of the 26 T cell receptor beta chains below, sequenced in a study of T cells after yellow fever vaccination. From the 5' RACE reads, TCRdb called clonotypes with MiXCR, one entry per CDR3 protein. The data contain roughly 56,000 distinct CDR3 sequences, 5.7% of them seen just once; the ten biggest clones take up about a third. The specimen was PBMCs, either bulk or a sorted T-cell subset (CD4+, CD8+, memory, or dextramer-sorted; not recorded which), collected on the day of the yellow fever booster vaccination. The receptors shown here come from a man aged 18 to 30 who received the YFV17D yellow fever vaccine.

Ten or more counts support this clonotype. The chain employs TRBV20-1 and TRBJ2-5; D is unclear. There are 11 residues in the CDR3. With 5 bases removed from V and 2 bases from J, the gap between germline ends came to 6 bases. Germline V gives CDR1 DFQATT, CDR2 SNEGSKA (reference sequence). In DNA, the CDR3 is TGCAGTGCTCGGATTCAAGAGACCCAGTACTTC. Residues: CSARIQETQYF.

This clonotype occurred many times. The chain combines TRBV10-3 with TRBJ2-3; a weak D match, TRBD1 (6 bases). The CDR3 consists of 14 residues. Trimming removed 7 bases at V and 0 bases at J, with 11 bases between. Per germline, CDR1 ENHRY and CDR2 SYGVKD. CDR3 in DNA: TGTGCCATCATGACAGGCACTAGCACAGATACGCAGTATTTT. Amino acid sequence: CAIMTGTSTDTQYF.

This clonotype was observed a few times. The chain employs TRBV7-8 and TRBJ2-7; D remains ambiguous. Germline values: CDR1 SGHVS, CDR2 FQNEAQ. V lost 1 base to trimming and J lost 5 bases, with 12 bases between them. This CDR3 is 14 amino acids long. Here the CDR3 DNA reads TGTGCCAGCAGCTTAGGGGCAGGAATAAACGAGCAGTACTTC. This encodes CASSLGAGINEQYF.

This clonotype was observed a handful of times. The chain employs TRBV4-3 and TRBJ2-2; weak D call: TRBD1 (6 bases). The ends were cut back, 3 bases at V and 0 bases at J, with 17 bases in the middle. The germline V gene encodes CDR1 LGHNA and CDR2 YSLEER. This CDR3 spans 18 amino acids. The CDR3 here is CASSQDPGVRPNTGELFF. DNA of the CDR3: TGCGCCAGCAGCCAGGATCCAGGGGTGCGCCCGAACACCGGGGAGCTGTTTTTT.

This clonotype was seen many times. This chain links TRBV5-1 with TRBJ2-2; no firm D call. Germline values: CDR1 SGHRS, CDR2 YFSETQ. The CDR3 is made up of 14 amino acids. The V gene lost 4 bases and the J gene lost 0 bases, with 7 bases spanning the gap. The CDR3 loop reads CASSIVPNTGELFF. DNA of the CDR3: TGCGCCAGCAGCATTGTCCCGAACACCGGGGAGCTGTTTTTT.

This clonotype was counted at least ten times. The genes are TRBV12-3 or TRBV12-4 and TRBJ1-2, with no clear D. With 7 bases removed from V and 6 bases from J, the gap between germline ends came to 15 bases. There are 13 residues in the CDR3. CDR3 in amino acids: CASTGSKSHGYTF. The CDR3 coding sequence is TGTGCCAGCACCGGGTCGAAGTCTCATGGCTACACCTTC.

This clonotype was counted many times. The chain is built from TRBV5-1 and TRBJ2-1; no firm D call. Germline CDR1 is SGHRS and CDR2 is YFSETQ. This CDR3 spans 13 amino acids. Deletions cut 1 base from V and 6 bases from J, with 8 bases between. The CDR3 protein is CASSLSHFNEQFF. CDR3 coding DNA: TGCGCCAGCAGCTTGTCACATTTCAATGAGCAGTTCTTC.

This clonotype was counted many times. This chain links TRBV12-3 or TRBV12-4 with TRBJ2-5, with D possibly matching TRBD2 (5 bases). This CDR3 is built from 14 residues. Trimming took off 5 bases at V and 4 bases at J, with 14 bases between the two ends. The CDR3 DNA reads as TGTGCCAGCAGTCCACTAGAGTTCGCAGAGACCCAGTACTTC. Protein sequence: CASSPLEFAETQYF.

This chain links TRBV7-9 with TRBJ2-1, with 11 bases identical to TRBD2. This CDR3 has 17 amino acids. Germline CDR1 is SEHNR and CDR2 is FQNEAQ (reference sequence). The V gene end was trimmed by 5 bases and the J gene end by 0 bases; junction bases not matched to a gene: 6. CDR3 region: CASSLLAGGSSYNEQFF. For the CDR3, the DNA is TGTGCCAGCAGCCTCCTAGCGGGGGGAAGCTCCTACAATGAGCAGTTCTTC. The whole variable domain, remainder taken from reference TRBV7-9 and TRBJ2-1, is DTGVSQNPRHKITKRGQNVTFRCDPISEHNRLYWYRQTLGQGPEFLTYFQNEAQLEKSRLLSDRFSAERPKGSFSTLEIQRTEQGDSAMYLCASSLLAGGSSYNEQFFGPGTRLTVL.

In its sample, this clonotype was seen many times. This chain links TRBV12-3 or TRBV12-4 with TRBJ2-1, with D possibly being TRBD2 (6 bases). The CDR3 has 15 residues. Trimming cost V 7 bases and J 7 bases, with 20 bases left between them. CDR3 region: CASTRPAGNPNEQFF. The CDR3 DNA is TGTGCCAGCACCAGACCGGCGGGGAACCCTAATGAGCAGTTCTTC.

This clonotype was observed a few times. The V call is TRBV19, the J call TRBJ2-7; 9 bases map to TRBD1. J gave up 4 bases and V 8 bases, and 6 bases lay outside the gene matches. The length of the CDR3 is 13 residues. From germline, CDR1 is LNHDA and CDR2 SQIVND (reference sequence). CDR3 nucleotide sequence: TGTGCCAGTTCACAGGGGGCAGTTTACGAGCAGTACTTC. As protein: CASSQGAVYEQYF.

The CDR3 sequence: CASNLLRGRRSYEQYF. The CDR3 coding sequence is TGTGCCAGCAACCTCCTACGCGGGCGGCGCTCCTACGAGCAGTACTTC. The chain uses TRBV6-2 or TRBV6-3 and TRBJ2-7, with D tentatively TRBD2 (5 bases). The germline V gene encodes CDR1 MNHEY and CDR2 SVGEGT. CDR3 length equals 16 residues. Trimming pared 7 bases from V and 0 bases from J, leaving 19 bases between.

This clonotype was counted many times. CDR3 sequence (DNA): TGTGCCAGCAGTTTGGACGGAAACTATGGCTACACCTTC. It specifies CASSLDGNYGYTF. This chain joins TRBV28 and TRBJ1-2; no reliable D call. Per the germline V gene, CDR1 is MDHEN and CDR2 is SYDVKM. V shed 3 bases and J shed 2 bases, with 7 bases lying between them. The length of the CDR3 is 13 residues.

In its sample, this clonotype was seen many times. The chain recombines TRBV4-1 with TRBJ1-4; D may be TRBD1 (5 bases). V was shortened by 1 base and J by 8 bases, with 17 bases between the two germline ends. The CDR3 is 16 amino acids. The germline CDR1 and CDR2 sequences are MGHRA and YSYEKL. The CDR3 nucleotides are TGCGCCAGCAGCCAAGTGTCGGGGGGATTAAGGGAAAAACTGTTTTTT. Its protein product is CASSQVSGGLREKLFF.

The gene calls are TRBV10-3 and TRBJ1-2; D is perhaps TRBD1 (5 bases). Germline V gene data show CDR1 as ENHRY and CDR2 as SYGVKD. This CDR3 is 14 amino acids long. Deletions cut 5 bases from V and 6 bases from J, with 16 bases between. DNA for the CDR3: TGTGCCATCAGTTTGGGGCTGGTAGGGGATGGCTACACCTTC. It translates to CAISLGLVGDGYTF.

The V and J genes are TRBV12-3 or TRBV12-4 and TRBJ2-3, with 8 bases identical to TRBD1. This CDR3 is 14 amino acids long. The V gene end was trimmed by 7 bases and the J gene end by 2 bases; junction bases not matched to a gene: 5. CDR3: CASTGQGYTDTQYF. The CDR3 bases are TGTGCCAGCACCGGACAGGGATACACAGATACGCAGTATTTT.

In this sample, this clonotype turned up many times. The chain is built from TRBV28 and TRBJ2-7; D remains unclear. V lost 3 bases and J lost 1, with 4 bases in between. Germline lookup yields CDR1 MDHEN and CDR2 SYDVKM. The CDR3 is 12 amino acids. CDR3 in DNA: TGTGCCAGCAGTTTTACTTCCTACGAGCAGTACGTC. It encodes CASSFTSYEQYV.

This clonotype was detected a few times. The CDR3 coding sequence is TGTGCCAGCAGCGCGGGGTCCCGGCCGACCAGCACAGATACGCAGTATTTT. This gives the protein CASSAGSRPTSTDTQYF. The chain employs TRBV9 and TRBJ2-3, with D maybe TRBD2 (5 bases). The V end lost 3 bases, the J end lost 0 bases, and 17 bases lay between the germline ends. Germline CDR1 is SGDLS and CDR2 is YYNGEE. This CDR3 region has 17 residues.

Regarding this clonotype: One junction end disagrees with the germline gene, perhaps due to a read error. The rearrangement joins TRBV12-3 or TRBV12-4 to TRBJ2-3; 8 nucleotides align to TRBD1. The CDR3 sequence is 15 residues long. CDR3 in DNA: TGTGCCAGCAGCTTAGGACAGGGCCACACAGATACGCAGTATTTT. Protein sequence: CASSLGQGHTDTQYF.

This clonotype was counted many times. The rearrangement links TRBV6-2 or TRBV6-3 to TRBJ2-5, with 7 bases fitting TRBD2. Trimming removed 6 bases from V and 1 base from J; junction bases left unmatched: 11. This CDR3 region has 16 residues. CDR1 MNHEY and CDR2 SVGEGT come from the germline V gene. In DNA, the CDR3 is TGTGCCAGCAGCCCGGGGCCGGCGGGAGTCCAAGAGACCCAGTACTTC. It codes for CASSPGPAGVQETQYF.

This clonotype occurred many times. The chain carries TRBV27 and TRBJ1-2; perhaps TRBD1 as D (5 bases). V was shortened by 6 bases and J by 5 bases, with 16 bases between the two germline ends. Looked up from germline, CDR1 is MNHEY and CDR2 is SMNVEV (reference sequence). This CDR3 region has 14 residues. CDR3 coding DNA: TGTGCCAGCAGCCCCGGGGCAAAATCATATGGCTACACCTTC. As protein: CASSPGAKSYGYTF.

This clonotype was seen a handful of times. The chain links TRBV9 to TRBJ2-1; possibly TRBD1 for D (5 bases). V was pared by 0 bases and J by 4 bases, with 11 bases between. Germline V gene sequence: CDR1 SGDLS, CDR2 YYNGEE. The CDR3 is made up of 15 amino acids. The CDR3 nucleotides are TGTGCCAGCAGCGTAGGGGGCAGAATTTACAATGAGCAGTTCTTC. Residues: CASSVGGRIYNEQFF.

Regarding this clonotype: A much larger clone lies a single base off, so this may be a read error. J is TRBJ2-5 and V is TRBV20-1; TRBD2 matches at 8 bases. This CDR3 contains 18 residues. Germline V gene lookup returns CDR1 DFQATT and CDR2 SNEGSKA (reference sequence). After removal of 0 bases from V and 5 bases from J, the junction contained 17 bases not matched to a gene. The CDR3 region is CSARDLLNGGGRHETQYF. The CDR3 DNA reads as TGCAGTGCTAGAGATCTCCTCAACGGCGGGGGGAGACACGAGACCCAGTACTTC.

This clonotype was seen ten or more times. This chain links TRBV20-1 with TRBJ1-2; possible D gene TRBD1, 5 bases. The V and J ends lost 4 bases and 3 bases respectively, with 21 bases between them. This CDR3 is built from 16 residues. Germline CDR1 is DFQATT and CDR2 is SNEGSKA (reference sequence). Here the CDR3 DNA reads TGCAGTGCTACCAAAAGGGGCGGAGGAGAAGACTATGGCTACACCTTC. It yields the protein CSATKRGGGEDYGYTF.

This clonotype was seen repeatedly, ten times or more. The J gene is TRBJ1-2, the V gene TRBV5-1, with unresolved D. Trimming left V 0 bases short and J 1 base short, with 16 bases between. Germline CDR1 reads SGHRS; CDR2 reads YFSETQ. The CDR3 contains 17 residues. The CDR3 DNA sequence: TGCGCCAGCAGCTTGGCAGGAGCAAATACCTATAACTATGGCTACACCTTC. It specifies CASSLAGANTYNYGYTF. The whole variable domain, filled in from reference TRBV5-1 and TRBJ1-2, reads KAGVTQTPRYLIKTRGQQVTLSCSPISGHRSVSWYQQTPGQGLQFLFEYFSETQRNKGNFPGRFSGRQFSNSRSEMNVSTLELGDSALYLCASSLAGANTYNYGYTFGSGTRLTVV.

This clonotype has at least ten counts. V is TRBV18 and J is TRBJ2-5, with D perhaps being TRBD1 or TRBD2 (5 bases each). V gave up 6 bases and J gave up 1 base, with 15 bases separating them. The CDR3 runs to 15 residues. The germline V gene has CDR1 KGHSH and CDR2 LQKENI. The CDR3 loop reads CASSPERGLQETQYF. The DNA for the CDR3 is TGTGCCAGCTCCCCAGAACGGGGCCTCCAAGAGACCCAGTACTTC.